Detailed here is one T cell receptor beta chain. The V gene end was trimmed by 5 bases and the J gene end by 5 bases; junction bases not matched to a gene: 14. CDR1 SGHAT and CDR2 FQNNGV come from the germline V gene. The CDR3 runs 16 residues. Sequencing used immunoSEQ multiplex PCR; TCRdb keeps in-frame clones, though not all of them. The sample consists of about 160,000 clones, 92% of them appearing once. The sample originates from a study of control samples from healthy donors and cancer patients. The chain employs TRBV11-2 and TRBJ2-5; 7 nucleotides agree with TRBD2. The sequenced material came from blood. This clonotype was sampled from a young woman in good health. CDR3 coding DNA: TGTGCCAGCAGCCCGTCCCAGCGGGATTTCAAGGAGACCCAGTACTTC. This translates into CASSPSQRDFKETQYF.